This TCR beta chain was profiled in a study of CD8 T cells in ankylosing spondylitis. This clonotype has ten or more counts. Trimming removed 2 bases at V and 0 bases at J, with 4 bases between. This CDR3 contains 13 residues. TCRdb ran MiXCR on the 5' RACE reads and lists one entry per CDR3 protein. The sample lists around 340,000 distinct CDR3 sequences; under 15% were seen once. This sequence joins TRBV12-3 or TRBV12-4 and TRBJ1-1; D unresolved. Sequenced material: blood, either unsorted or a sorted T cell fraction (not recorded which). The TCR originated in a male donor with ankylosing spondylitis or in good health (not recorded which). The CDR3 sequence is CASSLLVNTEAFF. For the CDR3, the DNA is TGTGCCAGCAGTTTACTAGTGAACACTGAAGCTTTCTTT.